These 15 T cell receptor beta chains were all obtained from the same sample, sequenced in a study of T cells of healthy individuals. TCRdb redid the calling of the 5' RACE reads with MiXCR, one entry per CDR3 protein. The sample contains 85,000 to 100,000 distinct CDR3 sequences, approximately 15% of which appear only once. The receptors were sampled from a human donor in good health.

The chain combines TRBV20-1 with TRBJ1-4; D remains ambiguous. The CDR3 consists of 15 residues. The V end lost 3 bases, the J end lost 8 bases, and 19 bases lay between the germline ends. Germline V lookup: CDR1 DFQATT, CDR2 SNEGSKA (reference sequence). CDR3: CSASKIYGGREKLFF. The CDR3 region has the DNA TGCAGTGCTAGTAAGATATACGGAGGACGGGAAAAACTGTTTTTT.

This clonotype was found a few times. CDR3 residues: CASSPDGWREGNEQFF. The CDR3 DNA reads TGTGCCAGCTCACCCGACGGATGGCGGGAGGGCAATGAGCAGTTCTTC. This chain uses TRBV18 with TRBJ2-1; 9 bases match TRBD2. V lost 3 bases and J lost 6; bases outside the gene matches: 9. The CDR3 has 16 amino acids. Germline V gene lookup returns CDR1 KGHSH and CDR2 LQKENI.

This clonotype came up a few times. The rearrangement uses TRBV3-1 and TRBJ2-6; TRBD1 matches at 9 bases. This CDR3 comprises 19 residues. The junction had 6 bases not matched to a gene; V was cut back by 0 bases and J by 0 bases. CDR1 is LGHDT, CDR2 YNNKEL, per germline (reference sequence). The CDR3 loop reads CASSQDRTGAISGANVLTF. DNA for the CDR3: TGTGCCAGCAGCCAAGACCGGACAGGGGCTATCTCTGGGGCCAACGTCCTGACTTTC.

The sample holds many counts of this clonotype. This chain links TRBV5-5 with TRBJ2-7; no reliable D call. Trimming stripped 1 base from V and 7 bases from J, with 9 bases between. Germline assignment: CDR1 SGHKS and CDR2 YYEKEE (reference sequence). The CDR3 spans 12 residues. The CDR3 loop reads CASSLWGEEQYF. For the CDR3, the DNA is TGTGCCAGCAGCTTGTGGGGTGAGGAGCAGTACTTC.

The chain is built from TRBV12-3 or TRBV12-4 and TRBJ2-5, with 9 bases fitting TRBD1. V lost 4 bases and J lost 5; bases outside the gene matches: 8. The CDR3 runs 15 residues. This chain's CDR3 is CASSSATGTGETQYF. CDR3 sequence (DNA): TGTGCCAGCAGTTCCGCTACAGGGACAGGGGAGACCCAGTACTTC.

At least ten counts were recorded for this clonotype. J is TRBJ1-2 and V is TRBV9; the match to TRBD1 covers 7 bases. The CDR3 consists of 16 residues. CDR1 SGDLS and CDR2 YYNGEE come from the germline V gene. Losses at the gene ends were 4 bases for V and 2 bases for J; bases not matched to a gene: 11. The CDR3 region has the DNA TGTGCCAGCAGCTCCATCGAAGGGGGCGCCAACTATGGCTACACCTTC. This codes for CASSSIEGGANYGYTF.

Note on this clonotype: This may come from a read error, since a much larger clone is one base off. The genes are TRBV6-4 and TRBJ2-2; 7 positions agree with TRBD2. The ends lost 6 bases at V and 5 bases at J; junction bases unmatched: 6. There are 14 residues in the CDR3. The V gene's germline CDR1 is MRHNA and CDR2 SNTAGT. CDR3 loop: CASRNISGTGELFF. The CDR3 nucleotides are TGTGCCAGCAGGAACATTAGCGGGACCGGGGAGCTGTTTTTT.

In this sample, this clonotype turned up a few times. The CDR3 nucleotides are TGTGCCACCAGCGGCTCTCGAACGGGACAGACCCAGTACTTC. This translates into CATSGSRTGQTQYF. The chain recombines TRBV15 with TRBJ2-5, with D perhaps assigned TRBD1 or TRBD2 (5 bases each). This CDR3 has 14 amino acids. Germline V CDR1 and CDR2: LNHNV, YYDKDF (reference sequence). Trimming pared 5 bases from V and 6 bases from J, leaving 16 bases between.

This chain links TRBV24-1 with TRBJ2-2; D uncertain. Looked up from germline, CDR1 is KGHDR and CDR2 is SFDVKD. The CDR3 length is 14 residues. Deletions cut 4 bases from V and 4 bases from J, with 9 bases between. The CDR3 bases are TGTGCCACCAGTGACCAGACCATCACCGGGGAGCTGTTTTTT. Its translation is CATSDQTITGELFF.

This chain connects TRBV5-4 to TRBJ2-1; TRBD2 aligns across 10 bases. Germline V gives CDR1 SGHNT, CDR2 YYREEE (reference sequence). V was pared by 4 bases and J by 0 bases, with 10 bases of the junction left unmatched. The CDR3 loop spans 18 amino acids. CDR3 sequence: CASSPQAGGYSSYNEQFF. Written as DNA, the CDR3 is TGTGCCAGCAGCCCTCAAGCGGGAGGGTATAGCTCCTACAATGAGCAGTTCTTC.

Only a few counts were recorded for this clonotype. V is TRBV27 and J is TRBJ1-1; D not resolved. The CDR3 runs to 15 residues. Germline CDR1 MNHEY, CDR2 SMNVEV (reference sequence). The V gene lost 2 bases and the J gene lost 11 bases, with 21 bases spanning the gap. For the CDR3, the DNA is TGTGCCAGCAGTTTACGCTCCCCGGGCGGGTTAGAGGCTTTCTTT. Translation gives CASSLRSPGGLEAFF.

This chain joins TRBV20-1 and TRBJ2-1; possible D gene TRBD2, 5 bases. Germline assignment: CDR1 DFQATT and CDR2 SNEGSKA (reference sequence). The CDR3 sequence is 14 residues long. The germline V and J ends were trimmed by 3 bases and 4 bases, with 13 bases remaining between them. CDR3 DNA: TGCAGTGCTAGTTCCCTAGCTCAGTACAATGAGCAGTTCTTC. This encodes CSASSLAQYNEQFF.

In this sample, this clonotype turned up a few times. The chain has TRBV19 and TRBJ2-7; D is undetermined. Trimming removed 4 bases at V and 1 base at J, with 11 bases between. The CDR3 is made up of 14 amino acids. Looked up from germline, CDR1 is LNHDA and CDR2 is SQIVND (reference sequence). The DNA for the CDR3 is TGTGCCAGTAGTAGGGTACTACAGTCCTACGAGCAGTACTTC. Its protein is CASSRVLQSYEQYF.

The rearrangement uses TRBV5-1 and TRBJ2-3; D remains ambiguous. Germline assignment: CDR1 SGHRS and CDR2 YFSETQ. The CDR3 is 15 amino acids. V lost 0 bases to trimming and J lost 0 bases, with 8 bases between them. CDR3 sequence: CASSLGILSTDTQYF. The CDR3 DNA is TGCGCCAGCAGCTTGGGCATCCTTAGCACAGATACGCAGTATTTT.

This clonotype occurred many times. The chain carries TRBV5-1 and TRBJ2-3; TRBD1 is a possible D gene (6 bases). The CDR3 consists of 13 residues. Germline values: CDR1 SGHRS, CDR2 YFSETQ. V gave up 7 bases and J gave up 1 base, with 10 bases separating them. CDR3 protein: CASFRGGTDTQYF. CDR3 DNA: TGCGCCAGCTTCAGGGGTGGCACAGATACGCAGTATTTT.